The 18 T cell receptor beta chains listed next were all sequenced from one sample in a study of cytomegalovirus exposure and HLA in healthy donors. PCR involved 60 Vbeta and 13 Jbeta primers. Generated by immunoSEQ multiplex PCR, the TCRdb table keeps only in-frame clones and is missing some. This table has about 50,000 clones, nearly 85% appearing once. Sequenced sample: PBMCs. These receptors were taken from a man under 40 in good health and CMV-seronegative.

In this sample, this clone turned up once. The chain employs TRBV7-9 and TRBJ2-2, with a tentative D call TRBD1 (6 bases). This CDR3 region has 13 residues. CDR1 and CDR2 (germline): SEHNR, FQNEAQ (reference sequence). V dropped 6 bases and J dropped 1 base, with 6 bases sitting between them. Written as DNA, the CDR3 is TGTGCCAGCAGGGGACAGAACACCGGGGAGCTGTTTTTT. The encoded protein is CASRGQNTGELFF.

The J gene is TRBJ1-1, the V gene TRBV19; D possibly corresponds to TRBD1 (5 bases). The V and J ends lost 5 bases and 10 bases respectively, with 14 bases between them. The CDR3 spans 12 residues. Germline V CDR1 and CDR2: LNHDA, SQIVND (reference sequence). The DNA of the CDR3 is TGTGCCAGTAGTCCGCGGGACGTTGCAGCTTTCTTT. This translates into CASSPRDVAAFF.

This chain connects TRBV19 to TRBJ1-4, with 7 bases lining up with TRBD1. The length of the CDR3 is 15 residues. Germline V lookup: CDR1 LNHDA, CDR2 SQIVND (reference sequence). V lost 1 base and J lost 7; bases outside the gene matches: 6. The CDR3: CASSIGRAGGEKLFF. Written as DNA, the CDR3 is TGTGCCAGTAGTATAGGTCGAGCAGGGGGTGAAAAACTGTTTTTT.

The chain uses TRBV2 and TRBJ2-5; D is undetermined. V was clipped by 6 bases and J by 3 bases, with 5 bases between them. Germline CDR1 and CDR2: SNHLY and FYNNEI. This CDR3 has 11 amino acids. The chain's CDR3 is CASSPKETQYF. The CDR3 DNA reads TGTGCCAGCAGCCCAAAAGAGACCCAGTACTTC.

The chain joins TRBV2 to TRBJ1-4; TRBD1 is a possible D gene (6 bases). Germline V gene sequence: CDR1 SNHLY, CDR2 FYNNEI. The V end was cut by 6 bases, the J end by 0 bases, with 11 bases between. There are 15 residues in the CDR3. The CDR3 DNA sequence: TGTGCCAGCAGCCGACAGGACCCAACTAATGAAAAACTGTTTTTT. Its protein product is CASSRQDPTNEKLFF.

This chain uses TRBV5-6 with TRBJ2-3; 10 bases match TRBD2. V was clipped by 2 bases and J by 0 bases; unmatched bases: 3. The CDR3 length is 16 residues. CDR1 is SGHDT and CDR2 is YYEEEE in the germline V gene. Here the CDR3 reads CASSLTSGVSTDTQYF. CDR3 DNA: TGTGCCAGCAGCTTAACTAGCGGGGTTAGCACAGATACGCAGTATTTT.

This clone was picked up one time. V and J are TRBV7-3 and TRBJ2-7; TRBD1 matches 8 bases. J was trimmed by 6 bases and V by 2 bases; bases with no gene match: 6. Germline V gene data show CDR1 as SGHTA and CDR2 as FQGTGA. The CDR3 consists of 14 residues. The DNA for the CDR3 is TGTGCCAGCAGCTTATATCAGGGGGCCGGCGAGCAGTACTTC. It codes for CASSLYQGAGEQYF.

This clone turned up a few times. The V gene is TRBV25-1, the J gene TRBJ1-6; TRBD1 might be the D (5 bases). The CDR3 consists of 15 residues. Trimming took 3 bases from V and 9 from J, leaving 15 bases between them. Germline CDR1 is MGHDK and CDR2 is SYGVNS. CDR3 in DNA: TGTGCCAGCAGTGAGGGGCAGTATGGCCTTTCACCCCTCCACTTT. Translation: CASSEGQYGLSPLHF.

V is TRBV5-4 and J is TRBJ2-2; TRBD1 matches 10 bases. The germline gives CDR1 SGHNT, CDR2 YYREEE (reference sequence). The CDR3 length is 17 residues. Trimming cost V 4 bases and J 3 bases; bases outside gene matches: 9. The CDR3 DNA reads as TGTGCCAGCAGCCTTGACAGGGGGCATGGTTACACCGGGGAGCTGTTTTTT. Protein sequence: CASSLDRGHGYTGELFF.

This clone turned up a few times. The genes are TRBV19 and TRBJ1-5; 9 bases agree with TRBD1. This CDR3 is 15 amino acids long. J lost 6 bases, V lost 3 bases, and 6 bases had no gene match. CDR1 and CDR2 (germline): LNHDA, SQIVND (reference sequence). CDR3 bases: TGTGCCAGTAGTATGACAGGGGGGCCTGGTCAGCCCCAGCATTTT. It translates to CASSMTGGPGQPQHF. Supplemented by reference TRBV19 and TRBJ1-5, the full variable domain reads DGGITQSPKYLFRKEGQNVTLSCEQNLNHDAMYWYRQDPGQGLRLIYYSQIVNDFQKGDIAEGYSVSREKKESFPLTVTSAQKNPTAFYLCASSMTGGPGQPQHFGDGTRLSIL.

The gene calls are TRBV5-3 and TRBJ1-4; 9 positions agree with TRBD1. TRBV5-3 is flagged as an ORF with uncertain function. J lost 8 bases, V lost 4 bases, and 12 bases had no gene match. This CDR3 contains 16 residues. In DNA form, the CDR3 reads TGTGCCAGAAGCACTAGCTACAGGGGGCGTAAGGAAAAACTGTTTTTT. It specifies CARSTSYRGRKEKLFF.

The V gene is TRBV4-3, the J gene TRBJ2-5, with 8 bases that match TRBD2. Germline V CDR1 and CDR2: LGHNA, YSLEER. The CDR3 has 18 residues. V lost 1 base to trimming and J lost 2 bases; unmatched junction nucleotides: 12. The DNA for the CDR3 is TGCGCCAGCAGCCAAGCCAACGGGGGGGTACGCCGACAAGAGACCCAGTACTTC. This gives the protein CASSQANGGVRRQETQYF.

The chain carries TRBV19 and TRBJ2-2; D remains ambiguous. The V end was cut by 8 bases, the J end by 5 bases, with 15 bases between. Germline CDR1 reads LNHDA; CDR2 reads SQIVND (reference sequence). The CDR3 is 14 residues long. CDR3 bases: TGTGCCAGTCGGTTCCTCTTTGTTACCGGGGAGCTGTTTTTT. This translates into CASRFLFVTGELFF.

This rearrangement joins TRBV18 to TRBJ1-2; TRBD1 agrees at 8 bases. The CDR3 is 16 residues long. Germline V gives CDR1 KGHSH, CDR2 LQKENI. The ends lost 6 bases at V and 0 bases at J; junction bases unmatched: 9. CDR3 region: CASSPRQGPTNYGYTF. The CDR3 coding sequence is TGTGCCAGCTCTCCTCGACAGGGGCCAACTAACTATGGCTACACCTTC.

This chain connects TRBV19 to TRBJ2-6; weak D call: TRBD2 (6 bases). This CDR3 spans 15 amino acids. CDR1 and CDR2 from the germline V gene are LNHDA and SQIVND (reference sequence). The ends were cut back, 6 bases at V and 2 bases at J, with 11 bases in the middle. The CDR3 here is CASSGRGTGANVLTF. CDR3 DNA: TGTGCCAGTAGCGGGAGAGGCACTGGGGCCAACGTCCTGACTTTC.

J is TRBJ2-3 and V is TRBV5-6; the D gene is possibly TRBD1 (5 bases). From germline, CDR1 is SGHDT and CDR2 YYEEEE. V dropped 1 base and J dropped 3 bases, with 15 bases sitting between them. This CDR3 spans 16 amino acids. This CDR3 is CASSLRARAWTDTQYF. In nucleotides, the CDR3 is TGTGCCAGCAGCTTGCGCGCCAGGGCATGGACAGATACGCAGTATTTT.

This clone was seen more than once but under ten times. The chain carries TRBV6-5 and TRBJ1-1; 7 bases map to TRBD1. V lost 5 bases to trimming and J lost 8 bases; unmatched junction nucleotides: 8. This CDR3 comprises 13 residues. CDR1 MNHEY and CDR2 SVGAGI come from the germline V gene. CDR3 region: CASSLTGYREAFF. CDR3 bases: TGTGCCAGCAGTCTGACAGGGTACAGGGAAGCTTTCTTT.

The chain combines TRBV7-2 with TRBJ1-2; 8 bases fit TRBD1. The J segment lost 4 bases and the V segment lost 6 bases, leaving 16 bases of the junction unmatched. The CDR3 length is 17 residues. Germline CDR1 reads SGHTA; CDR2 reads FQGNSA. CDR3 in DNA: TGTGCCAGCAGTAGAGAGTTAACAGGGGGGGTATCCTATGGCTACACCTTC. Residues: CASSRELTGGVSYGYTF.